Below are 4 T cell receptor beta chains sequenced from a single sample in a study of OX40 agonist ivuxolimab in advanced cancers. This table comes from immunoSEQ multiplex PCR, and its TCRdb copy is limited to in-frame clones, with some not included. Altogether 78,000 or so clones are present, 88% being singletons, with the ten largest covering 0.75% to 0.85%. Source: CD4+ or CD8+ T cells sorted from blood, taken in a trial of the OX40 agonist ivuxolimab. The receptors stem from an adult with an advanced solid tumor such as melanoma, head and neck, liver or kidney cancer.

This rearrangement joins TRBV5-1 to TRBJ2-5; D could derive from TRBD1 or TRBD2 (5 bases each). From germline, CDR1 is SGHRS and CDR2 YFSETQ. Trimming removed 3 bases at V and 1 base at J, with 10 bases between. This CDR3 is 14 amino acids long. The DNA for the CDR3 is TGCGCCAGCAGCTCCACCGGGACCCAAGAGACCCAGTACTTC. Amino acid sequence: CASSSTGTQETQYF.

V and J are TRBV5-1 and TRBJ2-3; 10 bases map to TRBD2. The CDR3 runs 15 residues. The germline V gene has CDR1 SGHRS and CDR2 YFSETQ. V lost 2 bases, J lost 1 base, and 1 base stayed unmatched. The CDR3 DNA follows: TGCGCCAGCAGCTTCACTAGCGGGGGCACAGATACGCAGTATTTT. Its translation: CASSFTSGGTDTQYF.

The V and J genes are TRBV27 and TRBJ1-3; D perhaps matches TRBD1 (6 bases). This CDR3 contains 13 residues. Germline lookup yields CDR1 MNHEY and CDR2 SMNVEV (reference sequence). V dropped 4 bases and J dropped 4 bases, with 8 bases sitting between them. CDR3 sequence: CASSSGAGNTIYF. CDR3 in DNA: TGTGCCAGCAGTTCGGGGGCAGGAAACACCATATATTTT.

The rearrangement joins TRBV7-9 to TRBJ2-2; TRBD1 might be the D (5 bases). The germline V gene encodes CDR1 SEHNR and CDR2 FQNEAQ (reference sequence). There are 15 residues in the CDR3. Trimming pared 2 bases from V and 6 bases from J, leaving 13 bases between. CDR3: CASSLLGAGAGELFF. CDR3 nucleotide sequence: TGTGCCAGCAGCTTATTAGGGGCTGGCGCCGGGGAGCTGTTTTTT.